In this sample, the clone carrying this T cell receptor (beta chain) turned up a few times. Its antigen is unidentified. The data were taken from a study of cytomegalovirus exposure and HLA in healthy donors. Study observations and caveats: For TCR beta chains, V- and J-gene trimming was later linked to a missense DCLRE1C variant. Presence/absence analyses rested on an assumption that sequencing depth was roughly uniform across donors.

It was with 60 Vbeta and 13 Jbeta primers that the PCR ran. TCRdb's table, derived via immunoSEQ multiplex PCR, lists solely in-frame clones and lacks some. This table has some 130,000 clones, 77% appearing once. CDR3 length: 15 amino acids. J lost 0 bases, V lost 2 bases, and 0 bases had no gene match. Germline CDR1 reads MNHEY; CDR2 reads SVGAGI. The V gene is TRBV6-5, the J gene TRBJ2-2, with 7 bases identical to TRBD1. Specimen: PBMCs. This receptor was identified in a woman in her thirties or forties in good health and CMV-seronegative. The CDR3 bases are TGTGCCAGCAGTTACGGGACAGCGAACACCGGGGAGCTGTTTTTT. Its translation is CASSYGTANTGELFF.